These 25 T cell receptor beta chains were all obtained from the same sample, sequenced in a study of radiotherapy plus CTLA-4 blockade in lung cancer. TCRdb's copy holds only in-frame clones and misses some; the assay was immunoSEQ multiplex PCR. The table shows about 62,000 clones, with about 72% occurring only once. This specimen was peripheral blood, taken from a patient treated with radiotherapy plus ipilimumab. These receptor sequences come from a human donor with non-small cell lung cancer who had a complete response to radiotherapy plus ipilimumab.

The chain links TRBV7-9 to TRBJ1-6; no definite D call. The germline CDR1 and CDR2 sequences are SEHNR and FQNEAQ (reference sequence). Deletions cut 5 bases from V and 7 bases from J, with 9 bases between. The CDR3 extends over 13 amino acids. The CDR3 protein is CASSPIENSPLHF. CDR3 nucleotide sequence: TGTGCCAGCAGCCCGATAGAGAATTCACCCCTCCACTTT.

The genes are TRBV14 and TRBJ2-7; 7 bases agree with TRBD1. J lost 0 bases, V lost 1 base, and 6 bases had no gene match. Germline values: CDR1 SGHDN, CDR2 FVKESK. The CDR3 runs to 16 residues. The CDR3: CASSQAGTVPSYEQYF. The CDR3 DNA is TGTGCCAGCAGCCAAGCCGGGACAGTTCCCTCCTACGAGCAGTACTTC.

This clone was detected only a few times. As DNA, the CDR3 is TGTGCCAGCTCGCCCCCGCCGATTCTAAACACTGAAGCTTTCTTT. This gives the protein CASSPPPILNTEAFF. The J gene is TRBJ1-1, the V gene TRBV18; D call uncertain. Germline CDR1 KGHSH, CDR2 LQKENI. This CDR3 is built from 15 residues. Between the trimmed V and J ends, which lost 6 bases and 2 bases, there was a span of 16 bases.

J is TRBJ2-7 and V is TRBV29-1, with TRBD2 as a possible D gene (6 bases). Trimming cost V 6 bases and J 3 bases, with 15 bases left between them. Per the germline V gene, CDR1 is SQVTM and CDR2 is ANQGSEA. The CDR3 sequence is 13 residues long. The CDR3 sequence is CSVTRSGGYEQYF. CDR3 DNA sequence: TGCAGCGTGACCAGATCCGGGGGCTACGAGCAGTACTTC.

V is TRBV6-5 and J is TRBJ2-2, with D uncertain. Germline V lookup: CDR1 MNHEY, CDR2 SVGAGI. The V end lost 5 bases, the J end lost 7 bases, and 11 bases lay between the germline ends. The CDR3 totals 13 residues. CDR3 DNA sequence: TGTGCCAGCAGTGAACACCGAGGCGGGGAGCTGTTTTTT. This sequence encodes CASSEHRGGELFF.

V is TRBV6-1 and J is TRBJ2-7; 9 bases are a match to TRBD2. The V gene's germline CDR1 is MNHNS and CDR2 SASEGT. V lost 1 base to trimming and J lost 6 bases; unmatched junction nucleotides: 7. The CDR3 has 15 residues. The CDR3 DNA reads TGTGCCAGCAGTGAAGGTGCGGGAGGGGGTCGCGAGCAGTACTTC. Amino acid sequence: CASSEGAGGGREQYF.

The rearrangement uses TRBV6-7 and TRBJ1-4, with 7 positions matching TRBD1. TRBV6-7 is an open reading frame whose function is uncertain. This CDR3 is built from 17 residues. The J segment lost 5 bases and the V segment lost 2 bases, leaving 11 bases of the junction unmatched. CDR3 coding DNA: TGTGCCAGCAGTTACATTACAGCCGGGACAGAGAATGAAAAACTGTTTTTT. Its protein is CASSYITAGTENEKLFF.

The sample holds one count of this clone. V gene TRBV6-5 combines with J gene TRBJ1-2; TRBD1 aligns across 8 bases. This CDR3 is built from 12 residues. Germline V gene sequence: CDR1 MNHEY, CDR2 SVGAGI. With 2 bases clipped from V and 8 bases from J, the junction kept 1 base outside the gene matches. The CDR3 region is CASSYGQGGYTF. CDR3 sequence (DNA): TGTGCCAGCAGTTACGGACAGGGAGGCTACACCTTC.

The CDR3 DNA reads as TGTGCTAGTGGTTCTCCTAGGGGGGGGAGCTCCTACAATGAGCAGTTCTTC. Protein sequence: CASGSPRGGSSYNEQFF. The V gene is TRBV12-5, the J gene TRBJ2-1; D perhaps matches TRBD2 (7 bases). Germline V gives CDR1 LGHNT, CDR2 FRNRAP. V lost 4 bases and J 0 bases, leaving 16 bases between the germline ends. This CDR3 spans 17 amino acids.

This clone was observed a handful of times. The rearrangement uses TRBV10-1 and TRBJ2-3; D gene ambiguous. This CDR3 spans 14 amino acids. Deletions cut 5 bases from V and 0 bases from J, with 9 bases between. Per germline, CDR1 WNHNN and CDR2 SYGVQD (reference sequence). Here the CDR3 DNA reads TGCGCCAGCAGTCCAGGCAAGAGCACAGATACGCAGTATTTT. Translation: CASSPGKSTDTQYF.

V and J are TRBV5-4 and TRBJ2-5; the match to TRBD2 covers 13 bases. Judging by the DNA end, TRBJ2-7 fits better; the J call may be wrong. This CDR3 contains 17 residues. Germline V gene data show CDR1 as SGHNT and CDR2 as YYREEE (reference sequence). CDR3: CASSSPGTSGARYEQYF. CDR3 sequence (DNA): TGTGCCAGCAGCTCCCCGGGGACTAGCGGGGCCAGATACGAGCAGTACTTC.

This rearrangement joins TRBV18 to TRBJ1-6; no clear D gene. This CDR3 is built from 19 residues. Germline V lookup: CDR1 KGHSH, CDR2 LQKENI. Trimming stripped 3 bases from V and 0 bases from J, with 18 bases between. The CDR3 here is CASSPNGIGASSYNSPLHF. As DNA, the CDR3 is TGTGCCAGCTCACCTAACGGCATCGGTGCTAGCTCCTATAATTCACCCCTCCACTTT.

This clone was recorded once. One end of the junction is discordant with germline, which a read error may explain. V and J are TRBV7-7 and TRBJ2-7; 7 bases map to TRBD2. The CDR3 consists of 14 residues. Germline-derived CDR1 and CDR2 are SSHAT and FNYEAQ (reference sequence). The chain's CDR3 is CASTQTSRCYEQYF. CDR3 DNA: TGTGCTAGCACCCAGACTAGCAGATGCTACGAGCAGTACTTC.

This rearrangement joins TRBV5-8 to TRBJ1-2; D unresolved. The V and J ends lost 1 base and 2 bases respectively, with 6 bases between them. The CDR3 has 13 residues. Germline loops: CDR1 SGHTS, CDR2 YDEGEE. The CDR3: CASSLLENYGYTF. The CDR3 DNA reads as TGTGCCAGCAGCTTGTTGGAGAACTATGGCTACACCTTC.

The J gene is TRBJ2-2, the V gene TRBV30, with a tentative D call TRBD1 (5 bases). The V gene's germline CDR1 is GTSNPN and CDR2 SVGIG (reference sequence). The CDR3 is 19 residues long. V shed 5 bases and J shed 1 base, with 26 bases lying between them. The CDR3 protein is CAWSTLLVGVTGNTGELFF. Written as DNA, the CDR3 is TGTGCCTGGTCGACGCTTCTTGTTGGTGTTACAGGGAACACCGGGGAGCTGTTTTTT.

V usage is TRBV28 and J usage is TRBJ1-2; D unclear. Per the germline V gene, CDR1 is MDHEN and CDR2 is SYDVKM. This CDR3 has 15 amino acids. V lost 2 bases and J lost 7, with 17 bases in between. The DNA of the CDR3 is TGTGCCAGCAGTTTACCCGCCCGGCAGGTCCGTGGCTACACCTTC. It translates to CASSLPARQVRGYTF.

This clone was counted a few times. V usage is TRBV14 and J usage is TRBJ2-6; possible D gene TRBD1, 5 bases. Trimming took 1 base from V and 2 from J, leaving 6 bases between them. From germline, CDR1 is SGHDN and CDR2 FVKESK. The CDR3 spans 15 residues. CDR3 bases: TGTGCCAGCAGCCAAGCCAGGGCTGGGGCCAACGTCCTGACTTTC. It is translated as CASSQARAGANVLTF.

This clone was detected a few times. The V gene is TRBV2, the J gene TRBJ1-3; D remains ambiguous. Germline CDR1 is SNHLY and CDR2 is FYNNEI. V was clipped by 5 bases and J by 1 base, with 12 bases between them. This CDR3 region has 15 residues. The CDR3: CASSPQFGSGNTIYF. CDR3 DNA: TGTGCCAGCAGTCCCCAATTCGGTTCTGGAAACACCATATATTTT. Drawing the rest from reference TRBV2 and TRBJ1-3, the complete variable domain is EPEVTQTPSHQVTQMGQEVILRCVPISNHLYFYWYRQILGQKVEFLVSFYNNEISEKSEIFDDQFSVERPDGSNFTLKIRSTKLEDSAMYFCASSPQFGSGNTIYFGEGSWLTVV.

This chain connects TRBV19 to TRBJ2-1; TRBD2 matches 11 bases. V gave up 5 bases and J gave up 5 bases; unmatched junction bases: 8. Germline V lookup: CDR1 LNHDA, CDR2 SQIVND (reference sequence). The CDR3 covers 16 residues. CDR3 amino acids: CASSVIAGGPNNEQFF. DNA of the CDR3: TGTGCCAGTAGTGTCATAGCGGGGGGGCCAAACAATGAGCAGTTCTTC.

V and J are TRBV29-1 and TRBJ2-7, with TRBD2 matching over 14 bases. Germline loops: CDR1 SQVTM, CDR2 ANQGSEA. CDR3 length: 15 residues. Germline trimming cut 4 bases from V and 2 bases from J; bases unmatched to any gene: 4. Here the CDR3 DNA reads TGCAGCGTTGCCGGGACTAGCGGGAGCACCTACGAGCAGTACTTC. It encodes CSVAGTSGSTYEQYF.

The CDR3 spells CASGGRDTDTQYF. The CDR3 region has the DNA TGTGCCAGCGGCGGGAGGGACACAGATACGCAGTATTTT. V gene TRBV9 combines with J gene TRBJ2-3, with 9 bases identical to TRBD2. Unmatched junction bases numbered 2, after V lost 7 bases and J lost 2 bases. The germline gives CDR1 SGDLS, CDR2 YYNGEE. The CDR3 length is 13 residues.

The chain links TRBV5-1 to TRBJ2-7; 9 bases align to TRBD1. Trimming removed 2 bases from V and 3 bases from J; junction bases left unmatched: 9. Germline V gene sequence: CDR1 SGHRS, CDR2 YFSETQ. This CDR3 is built from 16 residues. The CDR3 DNA reads TGCGCCAGCAGCTTTGATGGCGGACAGGGGAGCTACGAGCAGTACTTC. Translating gives CASSFDGGQGSYEQYF.

This clone was found a few times. The chain is built from TRBV11-3 and TRBJ1-1; 9 bases agree with TRBD1. With 5 bases clipped from V and 5 bases from J, the junction kept 6 bases outside the gene matches. This CDR3 comprises 14 residues. Germline CDR1 and CDR2: SGHNT and YENEEA. CDR3 sequence reads: CASSPGQGSTEAFF. The CDR3 DNA is TGTGCCAGCAGCCCGGGACAGGGCAGTACTGAAGCTTTCTTT.

This clone has a single count. The chain's CDR3 is CASKDRGLKDTQYF. The CDR3 nucleotides are TGTGCCAGCAAGGACAGGGGGCTGAAGGATACGCAGTATTTT. The chain employs TRBV7-9 and TRBJ2-3; 11 nucleotides align to TRBD1. The ends lost 7 bases at V and 6 bases at J; junction bases unmatched: 6. The CDR3 spans 14 residues. The V gene's germline CDR1 is SEHNR and CDR2 FQNEAQ (reference sequence).

In its sample, this clone was seen once. V is TRBV29-1 and J is TRBJ2-5; 8 positions agree with TRBD1. The CDR3 covers 13 residues. J gave up 5 bases and V 4 bases, and 6 bases lay outside the gene matches. Germline loops: CDR1 SQVTM, CDR2 ANQGSEA. The CDR3 is CSVGAGGSETQYF. CDR3 bases: TGCAGCGTTGGGGCAGGGGGCTCGGAGACCCAGTACTTC. Full variable domain (rest looked up from reference TRBV29-1 and TRBJ2-5): SAVISQKPSRDICQRGTSLTIQCQVDSQVTMMFWYRQQPGQSLTLIATANQGSEATYESGFVIDKFPISRPNLTFSTLTVSNMSPEDSSIYLCSVGAGGSETQYFGPGTRLLVL.